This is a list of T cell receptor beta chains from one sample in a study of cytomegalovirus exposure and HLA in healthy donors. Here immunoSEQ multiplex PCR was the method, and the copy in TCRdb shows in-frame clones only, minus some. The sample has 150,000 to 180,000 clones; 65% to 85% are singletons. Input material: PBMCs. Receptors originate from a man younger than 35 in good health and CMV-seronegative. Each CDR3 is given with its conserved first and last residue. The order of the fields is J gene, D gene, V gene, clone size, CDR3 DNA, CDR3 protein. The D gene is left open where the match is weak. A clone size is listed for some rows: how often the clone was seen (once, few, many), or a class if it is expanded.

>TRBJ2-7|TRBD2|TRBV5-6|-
TGTGCCAGCAGCACCGTGAGCGGGGGGGAGCAGTACTTC
CASSTVSGGEQYF
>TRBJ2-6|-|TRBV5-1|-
TGCGCCAGCAGCTTGCGGTCTGGGGGCTCTACTGGGGCCAACGTCCTGACTTTC
CASSLRSGGSTGANVLTF
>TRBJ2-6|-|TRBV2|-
TGTGCCAGCAGTGACTCAGGGTATGGGGCCAACGTCCTGACTTTC
CASSDSGYGANVLTF
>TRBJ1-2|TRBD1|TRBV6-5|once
TGTGCCAGCAGTTACCGGGACAGGGGGCGCCCAGGCTACACCTTC
CASSYRDRGRPGYTF
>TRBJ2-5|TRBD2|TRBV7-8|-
TGTGCCAGCAGCCCAGGGACTAGCGGGGGCGAAGAGACCCAGTACTTC
CASSPGTSGGEETQYF
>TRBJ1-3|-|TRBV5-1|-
TGCGCCAGCAGCTTGGAGGGGCCACTCTCTGGAAACACCATATATTTT
CASSLEGPLSGNTIYF
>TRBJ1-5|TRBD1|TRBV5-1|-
TGCGCCAGCAGCTTGGATCAGGGGGCGGGTCAGCCCCAGCATTTT
CASSLDQGAGQPQHF
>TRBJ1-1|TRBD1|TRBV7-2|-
TGTGCCAGCAGCTTCGCGACAGGGGTAGCCACTGAAGCTTTCTTT
CASSFATGVATEAFF
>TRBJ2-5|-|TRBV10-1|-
TGCGCCAGCGCCGCCGGGGGAGAGACCCAGTACTTC
CASAAGGETQYF
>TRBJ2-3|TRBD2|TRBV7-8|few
TGTGCCAGCACCGGGGGGGGGATTAGCACAGATACGCAGTATTTT
CASTGGGISTDTQYF
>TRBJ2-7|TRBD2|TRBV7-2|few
TGTGCCAGCAGCCAAGGAGAGACTAGCGGGTCCTACGAGCAGTACTTC
CASSQGETSGSYEQYF
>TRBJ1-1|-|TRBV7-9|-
TGTGCCAGCAAGGCGGGGGCCCCTGAAGCTTTCTTT
CASKAGAPEAFF